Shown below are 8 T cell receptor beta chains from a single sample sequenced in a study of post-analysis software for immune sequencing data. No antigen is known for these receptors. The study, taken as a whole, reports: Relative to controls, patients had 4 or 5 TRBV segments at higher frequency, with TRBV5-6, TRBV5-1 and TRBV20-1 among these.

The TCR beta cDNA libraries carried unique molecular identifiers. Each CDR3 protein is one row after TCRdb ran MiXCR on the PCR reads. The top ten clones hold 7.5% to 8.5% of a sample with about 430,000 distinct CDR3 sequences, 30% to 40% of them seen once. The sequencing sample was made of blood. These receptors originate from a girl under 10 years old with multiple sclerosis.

CDR3 bases: TGTGCCAGCAGCTCCCCCTGGAGAGTCACGGGGGGCTACACCTTC. This sequence encodes CASSSPWRVTGGYTF. The chain has TRBV7-2 and TRBJ1-2; no reliable D call. The length of the CDR3 is 15 residues. Trimming shortened V by 4 bases and J by 8 bases, and 20 bases separated the two germline ends. Germline V gene lookup returns CDR1 SGHTA and CDR2 FQGNSA.

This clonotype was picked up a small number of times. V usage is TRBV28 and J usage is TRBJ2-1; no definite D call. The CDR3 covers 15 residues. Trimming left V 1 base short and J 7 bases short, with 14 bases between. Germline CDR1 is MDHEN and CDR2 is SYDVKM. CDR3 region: CASSLSYTSKNEQFF. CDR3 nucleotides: TGTGCCAGCAGTTTATCTTACACCTCCAAAAATGAGCAGTTCTTC.

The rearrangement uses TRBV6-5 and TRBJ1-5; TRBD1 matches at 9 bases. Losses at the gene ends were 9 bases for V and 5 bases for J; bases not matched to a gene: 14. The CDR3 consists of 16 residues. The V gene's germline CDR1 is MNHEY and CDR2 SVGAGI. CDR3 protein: CASSRQGVGPHQPQHF. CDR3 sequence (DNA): TGTGCCAGTTCCCGACAGGGGGTGGGCCCCCATCAGCCCCAGCATTTT.

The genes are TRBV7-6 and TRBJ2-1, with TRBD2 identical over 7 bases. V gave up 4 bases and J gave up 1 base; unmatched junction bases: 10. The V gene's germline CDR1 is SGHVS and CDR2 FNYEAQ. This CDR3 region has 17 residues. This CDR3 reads CASSWGGSAGSYNEQFF. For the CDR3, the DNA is TGTGCCAGCAGCTGGGGCGGGAGCGCGGGATCCTACAATGAGCAGTTCTTC.

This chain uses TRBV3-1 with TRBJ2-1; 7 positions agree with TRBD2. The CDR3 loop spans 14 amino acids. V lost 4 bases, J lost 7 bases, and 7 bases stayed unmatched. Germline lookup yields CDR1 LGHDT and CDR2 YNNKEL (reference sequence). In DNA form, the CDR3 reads TGTGCCAGCAGCCTCCCGGGACTAAGTAATGAGCAGTTCTTC. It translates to CASSLPGLSNEQFF.

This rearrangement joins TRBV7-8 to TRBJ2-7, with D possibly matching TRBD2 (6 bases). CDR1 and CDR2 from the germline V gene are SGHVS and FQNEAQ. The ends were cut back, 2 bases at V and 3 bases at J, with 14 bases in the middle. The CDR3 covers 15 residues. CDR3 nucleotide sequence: TGTGCCAGCAGCTTATTCGGCGGGAAGATCTACGAGCAGTACTTC. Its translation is CASSLFGGKIYEQYF. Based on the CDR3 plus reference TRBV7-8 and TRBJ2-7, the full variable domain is GAGVSQSPRYKVAKRGQDVALRCDPISGHVSLFWYQQALGQGPEFLTYFQNEAQLDKSGLPSDRFFAERPEGSVSTLKIQRTQQEDSAVYLCASSLFGGKIYEQYFGPGTRLTVT.

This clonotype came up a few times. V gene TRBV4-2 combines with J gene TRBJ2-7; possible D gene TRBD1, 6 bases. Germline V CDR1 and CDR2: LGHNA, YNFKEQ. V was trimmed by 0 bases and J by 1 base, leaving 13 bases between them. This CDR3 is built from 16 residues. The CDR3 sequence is CASSQDSGATSYEQYF. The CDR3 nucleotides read TGTGCCAGCAGCCAAGATTCAGGGGCGACATCCTACGAGCAGTACTTC.

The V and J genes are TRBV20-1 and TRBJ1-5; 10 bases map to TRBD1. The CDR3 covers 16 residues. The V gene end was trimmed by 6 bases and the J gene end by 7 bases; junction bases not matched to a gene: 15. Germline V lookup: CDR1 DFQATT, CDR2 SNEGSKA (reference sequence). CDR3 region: CSAGRLRTGGNQPQHF. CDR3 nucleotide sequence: TGCAGTGCAGGCCGCCTTCGGACAGGGGGAAACCAGCCCCAGCATTTT.